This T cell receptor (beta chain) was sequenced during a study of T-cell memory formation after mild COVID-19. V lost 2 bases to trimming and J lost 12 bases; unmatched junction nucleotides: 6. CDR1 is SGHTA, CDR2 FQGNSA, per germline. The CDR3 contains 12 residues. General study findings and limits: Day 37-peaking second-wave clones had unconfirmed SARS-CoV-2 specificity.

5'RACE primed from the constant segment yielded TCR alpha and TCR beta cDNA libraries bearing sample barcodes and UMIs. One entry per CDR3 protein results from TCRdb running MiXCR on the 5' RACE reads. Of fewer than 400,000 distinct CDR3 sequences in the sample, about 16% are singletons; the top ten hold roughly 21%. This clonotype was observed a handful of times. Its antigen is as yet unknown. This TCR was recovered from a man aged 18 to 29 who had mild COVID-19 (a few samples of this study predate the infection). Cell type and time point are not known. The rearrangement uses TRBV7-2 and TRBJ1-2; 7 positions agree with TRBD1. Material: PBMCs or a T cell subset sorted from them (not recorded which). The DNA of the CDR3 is TGTGCCAGCAGCTTAATGGACAGGTTCAACACCTTC. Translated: CASSLMDRFNTF.